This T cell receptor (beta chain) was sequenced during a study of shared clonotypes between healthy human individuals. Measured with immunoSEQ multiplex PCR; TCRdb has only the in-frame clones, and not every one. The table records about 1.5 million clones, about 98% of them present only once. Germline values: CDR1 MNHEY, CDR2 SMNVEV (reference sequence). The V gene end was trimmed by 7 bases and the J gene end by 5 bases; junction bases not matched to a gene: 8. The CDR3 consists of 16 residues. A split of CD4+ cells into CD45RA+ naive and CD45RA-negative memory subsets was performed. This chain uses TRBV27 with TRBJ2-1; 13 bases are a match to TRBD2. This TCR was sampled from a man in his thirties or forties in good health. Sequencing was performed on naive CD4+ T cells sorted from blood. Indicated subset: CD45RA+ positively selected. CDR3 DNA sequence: TGTGCCAGCACCGGACTAGCGGGAGTTGGGGACAATGAGCAGTTCTTC. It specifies CASTGLAGVGDNEQFF.